Below are 18 T cell receptor beta chains sequenced from a single sample in a study of cytomegalovirus exposure and HLA in healthy donors. TCRdb's table, derived via immunoSEQ multiplex PCR, lists solely in-frame clones and lacks some. This sample has some 84,000 clones, with about nine tenths found just once. The material sequenced was PBMCs. The receptors stem from a man aged 30-40 years in good health and CMV-seronegative.

The chain carries TRBV6-5 and TRBJ2-3; TRBD2 is a possible D gene (6 bases). CDR1 and CDR2 (germline): MNHEY, SVGAGI. V gave up 0 bases and J gave up 1 base, with 11 bases separating them. CDR3 length: 16 amino acids. CDR3 protein: CASSYSASAGTDTQYF. In DNA, the CDR3 is TGTGCCAGCAGTTACTCGGCTAGCGCCGGCACAGATACGCAGTATTTT.

This chain links TRBV5-1 with TRBJ1-2; a possible D gene is TRBD1 (6 bases). CDR1 and CDR2 from the germline V gene are SGHRS and YFSETQ. The CDR3 sequence is 13 residues long. The V end was cut by 0 bases, the J end by 5 bases, with 8 bases between. The CDR3 region has the DNA TGCGCCAGCAGCTTGGAACAGGGTTATGGCTACACCTTC. It yields the protein CASSLEQGYGYTF.

The chain employs TRBV5-1 and TRBJ2-3; 10 bases agree with TRBD2. The CDR3 has 16 amino acids. Trimming at V came to 1 base and at J to 2 bases, leaving 4 bases not matched to a gene. From germline, CDR1 is SGHRS and CDR2 YFSETQ. Here the CDR3 reads CASSLFLAGATDTQYF. The CDR3 DNA reads as TGCGCCAGCAGCTTGTTCCTAGCGGGAGCCACAGATACGCAGTATTTT.

This sequence joins TRBV5-3 and TRBJ2-7, with D perhaps matching TRBD1 (5 bases). TRBV5-3 is assigned to the ORF class and has an uncertain function. CDR3 size: 13 residues. V was shortened by 5 bases and J by 3 bases, with 12 bases between the two germline ends. The CDR3: CARRGVGDYEQYF. Here the CDR3 DNA reads TGTGCCAGAAGAGGGGTGGGTGACTACGAGCAGTACTTC.

The V call is TRBV6-1, the J call TRBJ2-3; weak D call: TRBD2 (6 bases). With 2 bases removed from V and 4 bases from J, the gap between germline ends came to 10 bases. Germline lookup yields CDR1 MNHNS and CDR2 SASEGT. The CDR3 contains 14 residues. The CDR3 DNA sequence: TGTGCCAGCAGTGAATTAACTAGCTCAGATACGCAGTATTTT. It translates to CASSELTSSDTQYF.

This chain links TRBV6-1 with TRBJ2-7, with 9 bases fitting TRBD1. The CDR3 totals 16 residues. Germline trimming cut 2 bases from V and 4 bases from J; bases unmatched to any gene: 9. Germline assignment: CDR1 MNHNS and CDR2 SASEGT. The CDR3 reads CASSEIPGQGRYEQYF. The DNA for the CDR3 is TGTGCCAGCAGTGAAATACCGGGACAGGGTCGGTACGAGCAGTACTTC.

The chain recombines TRBV28 with TRBJ1-5; a weak D match, TRBD1 (5 bases). Germline-derived CDR1 and CDR2 are MDHEN and SYDVKM. The V gene lost 5 bases and the J gene lost 1 base, with 18 bases spanning the gap. The CDR3 has 17 residues. CDR3 nucleotide sequence: TGTGCCAGCAGTGTTGGGGAGGGGAGAGTGAGCAATCAGCCCCAGCATTTT. This encodes CASSVGEGRVSNQPQHF.

V and J are TRBV5-4 and TRBJ2-7; 11 positions agree with TRBD1. This CDR3 is 15 amino acids long. After removal of 4 bases from V and 3 bases from J, the junction contained 6 bases not matched to a gene. CDR1 is SGHNT and CDR2 is YYREEE in the germline V gene (reference sequence). This chain's CDR3 is CASSDPGQGVYEQYF. Written as DNA, the CDR3 is TGTGCCAGCAGCGACCCGGGACAGGGGGTCTACGAGCAGTACTTC.

This chain connects TRBV28 to TRBJ2-6; 9 bases are a match to TRBD1. Losses at the gene ends were 4 bases for V and 3 bases for J; bases not matched to a gene: 10. The CDR3 length is 18 residues. CDR1 and CDR2 (germline): MDHEN, SYDVKM. Written as DNA, the CDR3 is TGTGCCAGCAGTTCTTTGACAGGGGGGAGTGGTGGGGCCAACGTCCTGACTTTC. It encodes CASSSLTGGSGGANVLTF.

The rearrangement joins TRBV6-6 to TRBJ1-5; tentative D call: TRBD1 (5 bases). The CDR3 is 15 residues long. Germline-derived CDR1 and CDR2 are MNHNY and SVGAGI (reference sequence). Trimming took 2 bases from V and 3 from J, leaving 11 bases between them. CDR3 loop: CASSYDSRFNQPQHF. For the CDR3, the DNA is TGTGCCAGCAGTTACGACAGTCGGTTCAATCAGCCCCAGCATTTT.

The V gene is TRBV27, the J gene TRBJ2-2; TRBD1 agrees at 7 bases. V was clipped by 4 bases and J by 4 bases; unmatched bases: 6. The CDR3 loop spans 15 amino acids. Per the germline V gene, CDR1 is MNHEY and CDR2 is SMNVEV (reference sequence). The CDR3 DNA is TGTGCCAGCAGTTCAACAGGGGCTGTCACCGGGGAGCTGTTTTTT. Translated: CASSSTGAVTGELFF.

This clone was picked up one time. The J gene is TRBJ2-2, the V gene TRBV2, with a possible D match to TRBD2 (6 bases). Germline CDR1 and CDR2: SNHLY and FYNNEI. This CDR3 spans 15 amino acids. The V end lost 2 bases, the J end lost 6 bases, and 13 bases lay between the germline ends. The CDR3 DNA follows: TGTGCCAGCAGTGAAATGGGGGGTAGGGCCGGGGAGCTGTTTTTT. It is translated as CASSEMGGRAGELFF.

The chain joins TRBV18 to TRBJ2-5, with D perhaps matching TRBD1 (5 bases). This CDR3 region has 16 residues. Germline CDR1 reads KGHSH; CDR2 reads LQKENI. V was trimmed by 4 bases and J by 4 bases, leaving 19 bases between them. CDR3 nucleotides: TGTGCCAGCTCACGAGGCCCACCAGGGCTGACAGAGACCCAGTACTTC. Translating gives CASSRGPPGLTETQYF.

The chain links TRBV5-4 to TRBJ2-3; 11 bases match TRBD1. The V gene's germline CDR1 is SGHNT and CDR2 YYREEE (reference sequence). The trim removed 4 bases at V and 5 bases at J, leaving 3 bases unmatched. CDR3 size: 14 residues. The CDR3 sequence is CASSVGQGVDTQYF. In nucleotides, the CDR3 is TGTGCCAGCAGCGTGGGACAGGGGGTAGATACGCAGTATTTT.

The rearrangement uses TRBV11-2 and TRBJ2-7; D unclear. CDR1 is SGHAT and CDR2 is FQNNGV in the germline V gene. The CDR3 loop spans 13 amino acids. The V end was cut by 1 base, the J end by 1 base, with 5 bases between. The CDR3 DNA is TGTGCCAGCAGCTTAGTCCAGTCCTACGAGCAGTACTTC. It yields the protein CASSLVQSYEQYF.

The chain couples TRBV27 to TRBJ1-2; the D is unclear. This CDR3 contains 15 residues. Trimming took off 5 bases at V and 3 bases at J, with 16 bases between the two ends. From germline, CDR1 is MNHEY and CDR2 SMNVEV (reference sequence). CDR3 in DNA: TGTGCCAGCAGTCTAACCCGGTCCGGGGACTATGGCTACACCTTC. Amino acid sequence: CASSLTRSGDYGYTF.

This clone has at least ten counts. The V gene is TRBV19, the J gene TRBJ1-6; 9 nucleotides line up with TRBD1. The CDR3 has 15 amino acids. V shed 4 bases, J shed 7 bases, and the junction held 5 bases outside the gene matches. Germline loops: CDR1 LNHDA, CDR2 SQIVND (reference sequence). This chain's CDR3 is CASSRVGQGNSPLHF. DNA of the CDR3: TGTGCCAGTAGTAGAGTGGGACAGGGAAATTCACCCCTCCACTTT.

The genes are TRBV30 and TRBJ2-7, with TRBD2 as a possible D gene (6 bases). Deletions cut 1 base from V and 5 bases from J, with 12 bases between. Looked up from germline, CDR1 is GTSNPN and CDR2 is SVGIG (reference sequence). This CDR3 is 13 amino acids long. The CDR3: CAWSGGEFDEQYF. CDR3 coding DNA: TGTGCCTGGAGTGGGGGGGAGTTCGACGAGCAGTACTTC.